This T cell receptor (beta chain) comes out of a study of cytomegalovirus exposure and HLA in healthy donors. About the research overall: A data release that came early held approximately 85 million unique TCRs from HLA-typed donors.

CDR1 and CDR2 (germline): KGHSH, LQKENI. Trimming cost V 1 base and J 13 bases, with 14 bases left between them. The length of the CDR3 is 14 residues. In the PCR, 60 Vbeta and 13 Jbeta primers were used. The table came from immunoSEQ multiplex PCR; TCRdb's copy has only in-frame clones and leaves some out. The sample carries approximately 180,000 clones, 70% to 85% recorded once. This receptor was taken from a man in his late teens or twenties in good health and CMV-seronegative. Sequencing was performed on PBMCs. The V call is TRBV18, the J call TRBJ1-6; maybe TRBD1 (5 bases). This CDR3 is CASSPRLGGSPLHF. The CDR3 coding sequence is TGTGCCAGCTCACCACGATTGGGGGGTTCGCCCCTCCACTTT.